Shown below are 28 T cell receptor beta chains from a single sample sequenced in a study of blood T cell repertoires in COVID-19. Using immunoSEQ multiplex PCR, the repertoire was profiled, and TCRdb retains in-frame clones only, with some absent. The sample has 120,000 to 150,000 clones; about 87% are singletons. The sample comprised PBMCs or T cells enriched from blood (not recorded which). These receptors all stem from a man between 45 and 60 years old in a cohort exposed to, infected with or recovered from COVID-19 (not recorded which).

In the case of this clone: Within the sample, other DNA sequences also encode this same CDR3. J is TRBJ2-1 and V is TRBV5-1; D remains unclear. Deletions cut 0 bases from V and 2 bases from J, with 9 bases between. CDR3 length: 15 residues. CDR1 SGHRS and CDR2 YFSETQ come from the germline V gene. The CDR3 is CASSLGGQTYNEQFF. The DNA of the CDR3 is TGCGCCAGCAGCTTGGGAGGTCAGACCTACAATGAGCAGTTCTTC.

DNA for the CDR3: TGCGCCAGCAGTGAGTGGGCCATCCGCTCCTATAATTCACCCCTCCACTTT. Encoded protein: CASSEWAIRSYNSPLHF. The chain recombines TRBV10-2 with TRBJ1-6, with D hard to call. Looked up from germline, CDR1 is WSHSY and CDR2 is SAAADI. This CDR3 has 17 amino acids. Trimming took off 1 base at V and 0 bases at J, with 10 bases between the two ends.

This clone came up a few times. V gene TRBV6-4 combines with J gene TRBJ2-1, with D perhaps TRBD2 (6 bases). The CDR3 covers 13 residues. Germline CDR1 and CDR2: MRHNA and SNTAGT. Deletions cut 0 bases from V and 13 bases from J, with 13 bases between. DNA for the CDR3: TGTGCCAGCAGTGACTCGACCGGGACTTATCAGTTCTTC. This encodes CASSDSTGTYQFF.

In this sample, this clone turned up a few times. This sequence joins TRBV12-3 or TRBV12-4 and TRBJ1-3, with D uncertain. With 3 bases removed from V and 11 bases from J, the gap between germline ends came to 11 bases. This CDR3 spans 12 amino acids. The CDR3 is CASSFLRSPIYF. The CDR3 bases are TGTGCCAGCAGTTTTTTGAGGAGCCCCATATATTTT.

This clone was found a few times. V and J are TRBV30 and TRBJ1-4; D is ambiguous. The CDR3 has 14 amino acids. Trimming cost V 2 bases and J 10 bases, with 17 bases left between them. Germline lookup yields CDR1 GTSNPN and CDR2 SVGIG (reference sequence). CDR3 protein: CAWSLKAGVGKLFF. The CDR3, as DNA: TGTGCCTGGAGTTTAAAGGCCGGGGTTGGAAAACTGTTTTTT.

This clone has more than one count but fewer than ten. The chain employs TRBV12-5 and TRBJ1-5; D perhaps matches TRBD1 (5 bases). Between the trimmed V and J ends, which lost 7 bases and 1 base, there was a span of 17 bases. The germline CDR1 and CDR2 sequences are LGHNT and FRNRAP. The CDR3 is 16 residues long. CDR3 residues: CASAPLWGRSNQPQHF. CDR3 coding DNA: TGTGCTAGTGCTCCCCTGTGGGGCAGGAGCAATCAGCCCCAGCATTTT.

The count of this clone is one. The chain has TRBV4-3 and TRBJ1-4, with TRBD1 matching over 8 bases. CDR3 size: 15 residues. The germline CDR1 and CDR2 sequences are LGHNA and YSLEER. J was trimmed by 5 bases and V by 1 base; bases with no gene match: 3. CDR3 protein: CASSQVDRANEKLFF. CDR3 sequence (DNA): TGCGCCAGCAGCCAAGTGGACAGGGCAAATGAAAAACTGTTTTTT.

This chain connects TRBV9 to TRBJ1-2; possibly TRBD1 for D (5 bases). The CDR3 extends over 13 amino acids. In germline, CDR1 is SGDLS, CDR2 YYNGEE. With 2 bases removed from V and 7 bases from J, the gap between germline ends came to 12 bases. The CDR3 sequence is CASSVEGRGGYTF. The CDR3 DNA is TGTGCCAGCAGCGTGGAGGGGCGAGGTGGCTACACCTTC.

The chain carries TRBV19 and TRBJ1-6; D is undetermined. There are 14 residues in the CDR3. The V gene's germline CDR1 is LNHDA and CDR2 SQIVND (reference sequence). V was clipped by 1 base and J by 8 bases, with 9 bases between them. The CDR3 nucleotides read TGTGCCAGTAGTATAGTCCTGGCGGATTCACCCCTCCACTTT. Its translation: CASSIVLADSPLHF.

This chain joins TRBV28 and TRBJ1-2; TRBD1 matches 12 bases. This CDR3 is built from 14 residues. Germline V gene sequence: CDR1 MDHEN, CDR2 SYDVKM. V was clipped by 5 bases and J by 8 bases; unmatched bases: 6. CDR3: CASSGDRGRRGYTF. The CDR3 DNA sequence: TGTGCCAGCAGTGGGGACAGGGGGCGTAGGGGCTACACCTTC.

CDR3 nucleotides: TGTGCCAGCAGTTACTCTGGGACAGGGTTAAATTCAGCTTTCTTT. It encodes CASSYSGTGLNSAFF. This chain links TRBV6-5 with TRBJ1-1, with 9 bases matching TRBD1. V was pared by 0 bases and J by 10 bases, with 9 bases of the junction left unmatched. From germline, CDR1 is MNHEY and CDR2 SVGAGI. This CDR3 is built from 15 residues.

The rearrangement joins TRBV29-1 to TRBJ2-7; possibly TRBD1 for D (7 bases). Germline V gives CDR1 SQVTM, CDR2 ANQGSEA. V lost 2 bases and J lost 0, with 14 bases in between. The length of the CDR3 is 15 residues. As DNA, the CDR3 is TGCAGCGTTGAATTGTCAGGGGGACTCTCCTACGAGCAGTACTTC. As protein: CSVELSGGLSYEQYF.

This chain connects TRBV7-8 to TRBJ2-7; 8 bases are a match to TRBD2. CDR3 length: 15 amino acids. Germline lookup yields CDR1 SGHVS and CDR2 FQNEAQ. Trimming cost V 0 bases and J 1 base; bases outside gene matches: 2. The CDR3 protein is CASSLAGLASYEQYF. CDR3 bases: TGTGCCAGCAGCTTAGCAGGACTAGCTTCCTACGAGCAGTACTTC.

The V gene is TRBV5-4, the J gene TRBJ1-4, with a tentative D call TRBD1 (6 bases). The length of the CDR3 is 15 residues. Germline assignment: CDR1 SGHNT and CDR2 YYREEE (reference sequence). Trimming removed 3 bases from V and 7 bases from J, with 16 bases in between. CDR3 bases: TGTGCCAGCAGCTGGAAGGGGGACGTCGGTGAAAAACTGTTTTTT. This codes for CASSWKGDVGEKLFF.

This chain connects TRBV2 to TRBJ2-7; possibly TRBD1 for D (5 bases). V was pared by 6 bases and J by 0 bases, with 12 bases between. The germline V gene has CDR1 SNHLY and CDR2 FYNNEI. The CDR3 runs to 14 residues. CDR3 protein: CASRKGQSSYEQYF. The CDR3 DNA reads TGTGCCAGCAGAAAGGGGCAAAGCTCCTACGAGCAGTACTTC.

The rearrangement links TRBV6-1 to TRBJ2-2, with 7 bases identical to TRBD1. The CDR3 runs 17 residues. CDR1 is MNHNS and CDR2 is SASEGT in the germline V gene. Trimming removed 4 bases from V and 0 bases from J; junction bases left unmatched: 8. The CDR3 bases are TGTGCCAGCAGTGGCTTAACCGGGACAGCGAACACCGGGGAGCTGTTTTTT. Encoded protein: CASSGLTGTANTGELFF.

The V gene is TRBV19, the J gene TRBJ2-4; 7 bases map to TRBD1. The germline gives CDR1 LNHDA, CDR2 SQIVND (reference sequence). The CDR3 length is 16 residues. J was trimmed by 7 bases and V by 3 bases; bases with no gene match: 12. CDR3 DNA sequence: TGTGCCAGTAGTATGAGGGGGAAGGGGGCTTGGAACATTCAGTACTTC. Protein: CASSMRGKGAWNIQYF.

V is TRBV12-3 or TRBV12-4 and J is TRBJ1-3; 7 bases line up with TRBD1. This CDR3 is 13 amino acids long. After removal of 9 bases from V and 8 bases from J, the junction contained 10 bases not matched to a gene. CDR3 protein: CASHRGVWDTIYF. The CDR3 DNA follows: TGTGCCAGTCACAGGGGAGTCTGGGACACCATATATTTT.

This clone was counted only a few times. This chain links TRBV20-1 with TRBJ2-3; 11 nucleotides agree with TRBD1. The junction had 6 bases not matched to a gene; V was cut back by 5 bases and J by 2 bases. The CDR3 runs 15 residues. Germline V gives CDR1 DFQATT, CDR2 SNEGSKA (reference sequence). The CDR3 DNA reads TGCAGTGCTCGTGGGACAGGGGGAAACACAGATACGCAGTATTTT. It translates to CSARGTGGNTDTQYF.

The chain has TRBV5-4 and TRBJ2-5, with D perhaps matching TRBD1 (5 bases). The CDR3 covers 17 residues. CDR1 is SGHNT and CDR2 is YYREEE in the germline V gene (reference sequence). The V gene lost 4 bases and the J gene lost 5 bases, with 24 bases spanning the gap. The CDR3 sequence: CASSHGQTSTSGETQYF. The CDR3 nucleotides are TGTGCCAGCAGCCACGGACAAACTTCCACCTCTGGCGAGACCCAGTACTTC.

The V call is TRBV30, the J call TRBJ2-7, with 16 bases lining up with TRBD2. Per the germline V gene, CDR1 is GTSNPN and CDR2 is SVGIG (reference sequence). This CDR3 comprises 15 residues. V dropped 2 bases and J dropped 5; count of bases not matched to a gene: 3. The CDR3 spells CAWSLGTSGRDEQYF. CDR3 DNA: TGTGCCTGGAGTCTCGGGACTAGCGGGAGGGACGAGCAGTACTTC.

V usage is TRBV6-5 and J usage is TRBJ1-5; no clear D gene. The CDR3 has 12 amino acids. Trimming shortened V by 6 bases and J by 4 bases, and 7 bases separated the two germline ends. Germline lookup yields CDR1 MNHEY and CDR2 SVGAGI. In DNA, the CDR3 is TGTGCCAGCAGCCCAAATAATCAGCCCCAGCATTTT. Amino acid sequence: CASSPNNQPQHF.

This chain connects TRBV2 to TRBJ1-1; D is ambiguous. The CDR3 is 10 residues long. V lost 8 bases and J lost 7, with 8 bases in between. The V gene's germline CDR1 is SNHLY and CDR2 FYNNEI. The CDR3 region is CASVGNEAFF. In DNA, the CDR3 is TGTGCCAGCGTGGGCAATGAAGCTTTCTTT.

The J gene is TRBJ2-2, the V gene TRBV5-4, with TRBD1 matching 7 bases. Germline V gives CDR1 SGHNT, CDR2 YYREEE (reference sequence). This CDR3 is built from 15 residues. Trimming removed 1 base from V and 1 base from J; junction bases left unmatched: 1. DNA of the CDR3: TGTGCCAGCAGCTTGCGGACAGGGAACACCGGGGAGCTGTTTTTT. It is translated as CASSLRTGNTGELFF.

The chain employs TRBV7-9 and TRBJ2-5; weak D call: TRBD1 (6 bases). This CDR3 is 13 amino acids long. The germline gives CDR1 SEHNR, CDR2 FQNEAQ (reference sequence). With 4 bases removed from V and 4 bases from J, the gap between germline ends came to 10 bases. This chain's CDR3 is CASSSRGPETQYF. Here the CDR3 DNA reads TGTGCCAGCAGCTCCAGGGGTCCAGAGACCCAGTACTTC.

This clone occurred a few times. CDR3 in amino acids: CASRQGPLGELFF. DNA of the CDR3: TGTGCCAGCAGGCAGGGCCCTCTCGGGGAGCTGTTTTTT. The chain has TRBV5-5 and TRBJ2-2; D perhaps matches TRBD1 (5 bases). This CDR3 is 13 amino acids long. In germline, CDR1 is SGHKS, CDR2 YYEKEE (reference sequence). With 5 bases removed from V and 7 bases from J, the gap between germline ends came to 12 bases.

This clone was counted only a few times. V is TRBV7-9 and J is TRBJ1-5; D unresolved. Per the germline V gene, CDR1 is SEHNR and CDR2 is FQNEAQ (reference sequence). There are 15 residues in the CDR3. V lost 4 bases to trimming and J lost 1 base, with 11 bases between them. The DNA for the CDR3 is TGTGCCAGCAGCTCCTCGGAGGGAAGCAATCAGCCCCAGCATTTT. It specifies CASSSSEGSNQPQHF.

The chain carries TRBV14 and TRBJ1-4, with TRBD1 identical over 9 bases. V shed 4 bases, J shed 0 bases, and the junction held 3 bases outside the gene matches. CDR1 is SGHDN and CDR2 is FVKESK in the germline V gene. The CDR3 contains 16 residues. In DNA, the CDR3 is TGTGCCAGCAGCCCATGGACAGGGGCAACTAATGAAAAACTGTTTTTT. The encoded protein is CASSPWTGATNEKLFF.